This is a list of T cell receptor beta chains from one sample in a study of T cell responses to AZD1222 COVID-19 vaccine. Here immunoSEQ multiplex PCR was the method, and the copy in TCRdb shows in-frame clones only, minus some. The sample has some 90,000 clones, 87% seen once. Source: peripheral blood, taken on day 0 of AZD1222 vaccination. The receptors shown here come from an adult in good health. CDR3s include the opening cysteine and the closing phenylalanine or tryptophan. The order of the fields is CDR3 DNA, CDR3 protein, V gene, D gene, J gene, clone size. D genes are given only for firm matches. Clone size, where shown, is once, few, many, or a class for clones that have expanded.

CDR3 DNA: TGTGCCACCGGAGACGGAGGGACTAGCGGGAAATATAAGTTCTTC
CDR3 protein: CATGDGGTSGKYKFF
V gene: TRBV15
D gene: TRBD2
J gene: TRBJ2-1
clone size: NA

CDR3 DNA: TGTGCTATTTACGTAATTCCGGGACAGGCCTCTACCGGCTACACCTTC
CDR3 protein: CAIYVIPGQASTGYTF
V gene: TRBV12-5
D gene: TRBD1
J gene: TRBJ1-2
clone size: NA

CDR3 DNA: TGTGCCAGCAGCCAAGAGTATAGGACAGGGGTCTTTGGAAACACCATATATTTT
CDR3 protein: CASSQEYRTGVFGNTIYF
V gene: TRBV4-2
D gene: TRBD1
J gene: TRBJ1-3
clone size: NA

CDR3 DNA: TGTGCCAGCACTCTAGGGGTGCTCAATGAGCAGTTCTTC
CDR3 protein: CASTLGVLNEQFF
V gene: TRBV12-3/TRBV12-4
D gene: NA
J gene: TRBJ2-1
clone size: NA

CDR3 DNA: TGTGCCAGCCGAAAACAGGGATCTGGAAACACCATATATTTT
CDR3 protein: CASRKQGSGNTIYF
V gene: TRBV28
D gene: NA
J gene: TRBJ1-3
clone size: NA

CDR3 DNA: TGTGCCAGCTCACTAGACAGGGGATGGAACTATGGCTACACCTTC
CDR3 protein: CASSLDRGWNYGYTF
V gene: TRBV18
D gene: TRBD1
J gene: TRBJ1-2
clone size: NA

CDR3 DNA: TGTGCCAGCAGCATAGGGGACAGGAGAAACTCACCCCTCCACTTT
CDR3 protein: CASSIGDRRNSPLHF
V gene: TRBV5-6
D gene: TRBD1
J gene: TRBJ1-6
clone size: NA

CDR3 DNA: TGCGCCAGCAGCCAAGATCTTGTGGGACTAGCGGGAGGAGGAGATACGCAGTATTTT
CDR3 protein: CASSQDLVGLAGGGDTQYF
V gene: TRBV4-3
D gene: TRBD2
J gene: TRBJ2-3
clone size: once

CDR3 DNA: TGTGCCTGGGACAGGGGCTGGGACGACTATGGCTACACCTTC
CDR3 protein: CAWDRGWDDYGYTF
V gene: TRBV30
D gene: TRBD1
J gene: TRBJ1-2
clone size: NA

CDR3 DNA: TGTGCCAGTAGTTTTGACAGGGGGCCGGTCGGGGAGCTGTTTTTT
CDR3 protein: CASSFDRGPVGELFF
V gene: TRBV19
D gene: TRBD1
J gene: TRBJ2-2
clone size: NA

CDR3 DNA: TGTGCCAGCAGCTGGGGAGGACGCCAAGAGACCCAGTACTTC
CDR3 protein: CASSWGGRQETQYF
V gene: TRBV7-9
D gene: NA
J gene: TRBJ2-5
clone size: NA

CDR3 DNA: TGTGCCAGCAGCTTAGCGCCTATCTCCTACAATGAGCAGTTCTTC
CDR3 protein: CASSLAPISYNEQFF
V gene: TRBV7-2
D gene: NA
J gene: TRBJ2-1
clone size: NA

CDR3 DNA: TGTGCCATCAGCACAGGGCAGGGAGACACCATATATTTT
CDR3 protein: CAISTGQGDTIYF
V gene: TRBV10-3
D gene: NA
J gene: TRBJ1-3
clone size: few

CDR3 DNA: TGCGCCAGCAGTGACGCACAGGGGGCTGGTGGCTACACCTTC
CDR3 protein: CASSDAQGAGGYTF
V gene: TRBV10-2
D gene: TRBD1
J gene: TRBJ1-2
clone size: NA

CDR3 DNA: TGTGCCAGCAGGGATGGCAGCGGCTCCTACAATGAGCAGTTCTTC
CDR3 protein: CASRDGSGSYNEQFF
V gene: TRBV7-3
D gene: NA
J gene: TRBJ2-1
clone size: NA

CDR3 DNA: TGTGCCAGCAGCTTAAAACCGCCCGGGGAGCAGTTCTTC
CDR3 protein: CASSLKPPGEQFF
V gene: TRBV7-9
D gene: NA
J gene: TRBJ2-1
clone size: NA

CDR3 DNA: TGTGCCAGTAGTATCTCAATAACAGGGGGAACAGGAAACACCATATATTTT
CDR3 protein: CASSISITGGTGNTIYF
V gene: TRBV19
D gene: TRBD1
J gene: TRBJ1-3
clone size: NA

CDR3 DNA: TGTGCCAGCAGTGAGGGACAGGGCTGGAACACCATATATTTT
CDR3 protein: CASSEGQGWNTIYF
V gene: TRBV6-4
D gene: TRBD1
J gene: TRBJ1-3
clone size: NA

CDR3 DNA: TGTGCCAGCAGCCAAGATATTGCTTCCAGCTCCTACAATGAGCAGTTCTTC
CDR3 protein: CASSQDIASSSYNEQFF
V gene: TRBV4-2
D gene: NA
J gene: TRBJ2-1
clone size: NA

CDR3 DNA: TGCGCCAGCAGCCAAGGAAACCGGTGGAGAGGTAATGAAAAACTGTTTTTT
CDR3 protein: CASSQGNRWRGNEKLFF
V gene: TRBV4-3
D gene: NA
J gene: TRBJ1-4
clone size: few

CDR3 DNA: TGTGCCAGCAGCTTGAGTCTAGTCGGAGATACGCAGTATTTT
CDR3 protein: CASSLSLVGDTQYF
V gene: TRBV5-4
D gene: NA
J gene: TRBJ2-3
clone size: NA

CDR3 DNA: TGTGCCAGCAGCCAGGGACTAGCGGGAGGGAATGAGCAGTTCTTC
CDR3 protein: CASSQGLAGGNEQFF
V gene: TRBV3-1/TRBV3-2
D gene: TRBD2
J gene: TRBJ2-1
clone size: NA

CDR3 DNA: TGTGCCAGCAGCCCCCAACTCGGGACAGGGGACGGGGCCAACGTCCTGACTTTC
CDR3 protein: CASSPQLGTGDGANVLTF
V gene: TRBV11-3
D gene: TRBD1
J gene: TRBJ2-6
clone size: NA

CDR3 DNA: TGTGCCAGCAGCCCTAGCGAAGACACTGAAGCTTTCTTT
CDR3 protein: CASSPSEDTEAFF
V gene: TRBV7-2
D gene: NA
J gene: TRBJ1-1
clone size: once

CDR3 DNA: TGTGCCAGCAGTGCAGCCAGCGGGGGAACCTACGAGCAGTACTTC
CDR3 protein: CASSAASGGTYEQYF
V gene: TRBV6-1
D gene: TRBD2
J gene: TRBJ2-7
clone size: NA

CDR3 DNA: TGTGCCAGCAGCCAAGGGGCCGGGAACACTGAAGCTTTCTTT
CDR3 protein: CASSQGAGNTEAFF
V gene: TRBV3-1/TRBV3-2
D gene: NA
J gene: TRBJ1-1
clone size: NA

CDR3 DNA: TGTGCCAGCAGTTACATAGGGGGCGTGGGATCTGAAGCTTTCTTT
CDR3 protein: CASSYIGGVGSEAFF
V gene: TRBV6-5
D gene: TRBD1
J gene: TRBJ1-1
clone size: once

CDR3 DNA: TGTGCCAGCAGTTTATACCCTGGGGCCAACGTCCTGACTTTC
CDR3 protein: CASSLYPGANVLTF
V gene: TRBV27
D gene: NA
J gene: TRBJ2-6
clone size: NA

CDR3 DNA: TGTGCCAGCAGCCGAGCGGGGGGTTCTAGCACAGATACGCAGTATTTT
CDR3 protein: CASSRAGGSSTDTQYF
V gene: TRBV7-8
D gene: TRBD2
J gene: TRBJ2-3
clone size: NA

CDR3 DNA: TGTGCCAGCAGCGTGGACAGTAACTATGGCTACACCTTC
CDR3 protein: CASSVDSNYGYTF
V gene: TRBV9
D gene: NA
J gene: TRBJ1-2
clone size: NA

CDR3 DNA: TGTGCCAGCAGCACCGCGGACGGGACTGACTATGGCTACACCTTC
CDR3 protein: CASSTADGTDYGYTF
V gene: TRBV3-1/TRBV3-2
D gene: NA
J gene: TRBJ1-2
clone size: NA

CDR3 DNA: TGTGCCAGCAGTTTGACTAGCGGGGATACCTACGAGCAGTACTTC
CDR3 protein: CASSLTSGDTYEQYF
V gene: TRBV6-5
D gene: TRBD2
J gene: TRBJ2-7
clone size: NA

CDR3 DNA: TGTGCCAGCAGCCGACTAGCGGGAGGTCGGGGCAATGAGCAGTTCTTC
CDR3 protein: CASSRLAGGRGNEQFF
V gene: TRBV11-3
D gene: TRBD2
J gene: TRBJ2-1
clone size: NA

CDR3 DNA: TGTGCCAGCTCGCCTACGGGGAACACTGAAGCTTTCTTT
CDR3 protein: CASSPTGNTEAFF
V gene: TRBV18
D gene: NA
J gene: TRBJ1-1
clone size: few

CDR3 DNA: TGTGCCAGTAGTATTGGGGGACCGGACCAGACTGAAGCTTTCTTT
CDR3 protein: CASSIGGPDQTEAFF
V gene: TRBV19
D gene: NA
J gene: TRBJ1-1
clone size: few

CDR3 DNA: TGCGCCAGCAGCTTAGCGGGAGGGCTCGCAGATACGCAGTATTTT
CDR3 protein: CASSLAGGLADTQYF
V gene: TRBV5-1
D gene: TRBD2
J gene: TRBJ2-3
clone size: NA

CDR3 DNA: TGTGCCAGCAGCCAAGACAGGGGCTATGGCTACACCTTC
CDR3 protein: CASSQDRGYGYTF
V gene: TRBV14
D gene: NA
J gene: TRBJ1-2
clone size: NA

CDR3 DNA: TGCGCCAGCAGCTCTATTCAGGGTAGAGAGACCCAGTACTTC
CDR3 protein: CASSSIQGRETQYF
V gene: TRBV5-1
D gene: NA
J gene: TRBJ2-5
clone size: NA

CDR3 DNA: TGTGCCTGGAGTGGTGAAACCCGACAGGGTAGGGCCCGGGGCGAGCAGTACTTC
CDR3 protein: CAWSGETRQGRARGEQYF
V gene: TRBV30
D gene: TRBD1
J gene: TRBJ2-7
clone size: NA

CDR3 DNA: TGTGCCAGCAGCTTAACGCAGGGGGCCGGGGAGCTGTTTTTT
CDR3 protein: CASSLTQGAGELFF
V gene: TRBV7-9
D gene: TRBD1
J gene: TRBJ2-2
clone size: few

CDR3 DNA: TGTGCCAGCAGCCTGCAGGGGGACACTGAAGCTTTCTTT
CDR3 protein: CASSLQGDTEAFF
V gene: TRBV7-3
D gene: TRBD1
J gene: TRBJ1-1
clone size: NA

CDR3 DNA: TGCGCCAGCAGCTTACCCGGGACTAGGCTTACCTCCTACGAGCAGTACTTC
CDR3 protein: CASSLPGTRLTSYEQYF
V gene: TRBV5-1
D gene: TRBD2
J gene: TRBJ2-7
clone size: NA

CDR3 DNA: TGTGCCAGCAGAGACAGAGGTTATGGCTACACCTTC
CDR3 protein: CASRDRGYGYTF
V gene: TRBV2
D gene: NA
J gene: TRBJ1-2
clone size: NA

CDR3 DNA: TGTGCCAGCAGTTACGGGACAGTGTATAGCAATCAGCCCCAGCATTTT
CDR3 protein: CASSYGTVYSNQPQHF
V gene: TRBV6-2/TRBV6-3
D gene: TRBD1
J gene: TRBJ1-5
clone size: NA

CDR3 DNA: TGTGCCAGCAGTCAACCGGGCGCCGGAAGGGGCTACACCTTC
CDR3 protein: CASSQPGAGRGYTF
V gene: TRBV6-5
D gene: NA
J gene: TRBJ1-2
clone size: NA

CDR3 DNA: TGTGCCAGCAGCTTGGCTACTAGGGGGGCTTTCTTT
CDR3 protein: CASSLATRGAFF
V gene: TRBV5-6
D gene: NA
J gene: TRBJ1-1
clone size: NA

CDR3 DNA: TGTGCCAGCAGCTTCGGACAGGGGAGTTCACCCCTCCACTTT
CDR3 protein: CASSFGQGSSPLHF
V gene: TRBV7-8
D gene: TRBD1
J gene: TRBJ1-6
clone size: NA

CDR3 DNA: TGTGCCAGTAGCCCGCAGGTCGTGGGTGAAGCTTTCTTT
CDR3 protein: CASSPQVVGEAFF
V gene: TRBV19
D gene: NA
J gene: TRBJ1-1
clone size: once

CDR3 DNA: TGTGCCAGCAGCCGGGGGGCGGAGAACACTGAAGCTTTCTTT
CDR3 protein: CASSRGAENTEAFF
V gene: TRBV7-9
D gene: NA
J gene: TRBJ1-1
clone size: NA

CDR3 DNA: TGTGCCAGCTTTTCGACAGGTAGTAATTCACCCCTCCACTTT
CDR3 protein: CASFSTGSNSPLHF
V gene: TRBV5-4
D gene: NA
J gene: TRBJ1-6
clone size: NA

CDR3 DNA: TGTGCCAGCAGCTTAGACTTCGCGGGAGGGGCCAATGAGCAGTTCTTC
CDR3 protein: CASSLDFAGGANEQFF
V gene: TRBV11-3
D gene: TRBD2
J gene: TRBJ2-1
clone size: NA

CDR3 DNA: TGCGCCAGCAGCTTCTTAGGGGAAAACTACAATGAGCAGTTCTTC
CDR3 protein: CASSFLGENYNEQFF
V gene: TRBV5-1
D gene: NA
J gene: TRBJ2-1
clone size: NA

CDR3 DNA: TGTGCCAGCAGCAGGACAGGGGCCTACGAGCAGTACTTC
CDR3 protein: CASSRTGAYEQYF
V gene: TRBV11-3
D gene: TRBD1
J gene: TRBJ2-7
clone size: NA

CDR3 DNA: TGTGCCAGCAGCGTGGGACAGGGGCACACTGAAGCTTTCTTT
CDR3 protein: CASSVGQGHTEAFF
V gene: TRBV9
D gene: TRBD1
J gene: TRBJ1-1
clone size: NA

CDR3 DNA: TGTGCCAGCAGTTTGCCCCCAACCTACGAGCAGTACTTC
CDR3 protein: CASSLPPTYEQYF
V gene: TRBV12-3/TRBV12-4
D gene: NA
J gene: TRBJ2-7
clone size: NA